A single sample gave rise to the 32 T cell receptor beta chains below, sequenced in a study of CD8+ T cells in alopecia areata. In each case, RNA was isolated and then reverse transcribed into cDNA as the sequencing template. Generated by immunoSEQ multiplex PCR, the TCRdb table keeps only in-frame clones and is missing some. This sample carries roughly 98,000 clones, approximately 60% of them seen once, and the ten largest clones take about 16%. Indicated treatment: oral pan-JAK inhibitor, 5-10 mg twice daily. The material was CD8+ T cells sorted from blood, obtained at week 4, from a patient treated with tofacitinib. These receptors all stem from a human donor with alopecia areata.

V usage is TRBV5-1 and J usage is TRBJ2-5; D perhaps matches TRBD2 (5 bases). CDR1 is SGHRS and CDR2 is YFSETQ in the germline V gene. Trimming pared 4 bases from V and 5 bases from J, leaving 15 bases between. The CDR3 spans 14 residues. CDR3 region: CASSPEDFSETQYF. In nucleotides, the CDR3 is TGCGCCAGCAGCCCCGAGGACTTTAGCGAGACCCAGTACTTC.

In this sample, this clone turned up a few times. The genes are TRBV7-3 and TRBJ2-6; D not resolved. The CDR3 spans 17 residues. The V gene lost 2 bases and the J gene lost 0 bases, with 11 bases spanning the gap. Looked up from germline, CDR1 is SGHTA and CDR2 is FQGTGA. CDR3 nucleotides: TGTGCCAGCAGCTTAGATGGGATGAGCTCTGGGGCCAACGTCCTGACTTTC. Its protein product is CASSLDGMSSGANVLTF.

The rearrangement links TRBV5-1 to TRBJ2-2, with TRBD1 matching 9 bases. V gave up 5 bases and J gave up 7 bases; unmatched junction bases: 6. Looked up from germline, CDR1 is SGHRS and CDR2 is YFSETQ. CDR3 length: 14 amino acids. The CDR3 bases are TGCGCCAGCAGTGGCACAGGGGGCGTCGGGGAGCTGTTTTTT. Protein product: CASSGTGGVGELFF. Variable domain in full (rest from reference TRBV5-1 and TRBJ2-2): KAGVTQTPRYLIKTRGQQVTLSCSPISGHRSVSWYQQTPGQGLQFLFEYFSETQRNKGNFPGRFSGRQFSNSRSEMNVSTLELGDSALYLCASSGTGGVGELFFGEGSRLTVL.

The chain couples TRBV5-1 to TRBJ2-1, with D perhaps TRBD2 (5 bases). Trimming stripped 2 bases from V and 0 bases from J, with 15 bases between. The CDR3 spans 17 residues. The germline CDR1 and CDR2 sequences are SGHRS and YFSETQ. The chain's CDR3 is CASSFRTVRSSYNEQFF. For the CDR3, the DNA is TGCGCCAGCAGCTTCCGGACTGTCCGGAGCTCCTACAATGAGCAGTTCTTC.

This clone was counted between two and nine times. This chain joins TRBV30 and TRBJ1-1, with 8 bases that match TRBD1. Trimming took 1 base from V and 3 from J; bases not matched to a gene: 1. CDR3 length equals 13 residues. Germline CDR1 GTSNPN, CDR2 SVGIG (reference sequence). The CDR3 DNA reads as TGTGCCTGGAGTGGACAGGGGCACACTGAAGCTTTCTTT. Its translation: CAWSGQGHTEAFF.

This chain uses TRBV7-9 with TRBJ2-3; D remains ambiguous. V shed 8 bases and J shed 0 bases, with 6 bases lying between them. The CDR3 runs 12 residues. Germline V CDR1 and CDR2: SEHNR, FQNEAQ (reference sequence). As DNA, the CDR3 is TGTGCCAGCGCGACTAGCACAGATACGCAGTATTTT. Translating gives CASATSTDTQYF.

This clone was seen a few times. This chain links TRBV11-2 with TRBJ2-1; the match to TRBD2 covers 8 bases. The germline gives CDR1 SGHAT, CDR2 FQNNGV. Trimming at V came to 6 bases and at J to 9 bases, leaving 7 bases not matched to a gene. The CDR3 is 13 amino acids. CDR3 coding DNA: TGTGCCAGCAGATCGGGACTAGTAATTGAGCAGTTCTTC. Protein product: CASRSGLVIEQFF.

The chain is built from TRBV7-9 and TRBJ1-1; tentative D call: TRBD1 (5 bases). The CDR3 extends over 14 amino acids. Deletions cut 5 bases from V and 1 base from J, with 11 bases between. Germline V gene sequence: CDR1 SEHNR, CDR2 FQNEAQ (reference sequence). The CDR3 sequence: CASSTGRPNTEAFF. CDR3 nucleotides: TGTGCCAGCAGCACGGGACGGCCGAACACTGAAGCTTTCTTT.

J is TRBJ2-1 and V is TRBV7-3; 7 nucleotides match TRBD1. The CDR3 runs to 14 residues. CDR1 and CDR2 (germline): SGHTA, FQGTGA. V lost 4 bases to trimming and J lost 5 bases; unmatched junction nucleotides: 5. The CDR3 here is CASSSTGVHNEQFF. CDR3 nucleotides: TGTGCCAGCAGCTCCACAGGGGTCCACAATGAGCAGTTCTTC.

V gene TRBV7-2 combines with J gene TRBJ2-3, with D perhaps TRBD1 or TRBD2 (5 bases each). This CDR3 is 15 amino acids long. Trimming pared 0 bases from V and 2 bases from J, leaving 9 bases between. Germline V gives CDR1 SGHTA, CDR2 FQGNSA. CDR3 DNA sequence: TGTGCCAGCAGCTTAGCCCGGGGACCCACAGATACGCAGTATTTT. This encodes CASSLARGPTDTQYF.

J is TRBJ2-7 and V is TRBV5-1; 9 nucleotides line up with TRBD1. V was pared by 4 bases and J by 4 bases, with 9 bases of the junction left unmatched. CDR1 is SGHRS, CDR2 YFSETQ, per germline. This CDR3 has 15 residues. The chain's CDR3 is CASSPIPGQGYEQYF. The CDR3 DNA reads as TGCGCCAGCAGCCCTATCCCGGGACAGGGATACGAGCAGTACTTC. Using reference TRBV5-1 and TRBJ2-7 for the parts outside the CDR3, the full variable domain is KAGVTQTPRYLIKTRGQQVTLSCSPISGHRSVSWYQQTPGQGLQFLFEYFSETQRNKGNFPGRFSGRQFSNSRSEMNVSTLELGDSALYLCASSPIPGQGYEQYFGPGTRLTVT.

This clone was seen more than once but under ten times. The rearrangement uses TRBV27 and TRBJ2-5; 12 bases are a match to TRBD2. Germline V gene data show CDR1 as MNHEY and CDR2 as SMNVEV (reference sequence). CDR3 length equals 14 residues. Trimming removed 5 bases from V and 3 bases from J; junction bases left unmatched: 1. CDR3 coding DNA: TGTGCCAGCAGTCTAGCGGGAGGGGAAGAGACCCAGTACTTC. Residues: CASSLAGGEETQYF.

V gene TRBV7-9 combines with J gene TRBJ1-1; 10 positions match TRBD1. The junction had 3 bases not matched to a gene; V was cut back by 3 bases and J by 5 bases. Germline V gene lookup returns CDR1 SEHNR and CDR2 FQNEAQ (reference sequence). The CDR3 covers 14 residues. The CDR3, as DNA: TGTGCCAGCAGCTTCGGGACAGGGGAAACTGAAGCTTTCTTT. Protein: CASSFGTGETEAFF.

There are a few counts of this clone. The rearrangement joins TRBV29-1 to TRBJ2-7; TRBD2 matches 7 bases. The ends lost 5 bases at V and 3 bases at J; junction bases unmatched: 7. The CDR3 extends over 13 amino acids. Germline CDR1 and CDR2: SQVTM and ANQGSEA. The DNA for the CDR3 is TGCAGCGTTCCTGGCGGGGAGGGCTACGAGCAGTACTTC. The encoded protein is CSVPGGEGYEQYF.

The rearrangement uses TRBV19 and TRBJ1-1; D not resolved. This CDR3 is 13 amino acids long. V lost 5 bases to trimming and J lost 8 bases, with 15 bases between them. Germline assignment: CDR1 LNHDA and CDR2 SQIVND (reference sequence). The CDR3, as DNA: TGTGCCAGTAGTGAGTGGTCATCCGAGGAAGCTTTCTTT. Protein product: CASSEWSSEEAFF. Looking up the rest from reference TRBV19 and TRBJ1-1 gives the full variable domain: DGGITQSPKYLFRKEGQNVTLSCEQNLNHDAMYWYRQDPGQGLRLIYYSQIVNDFQKGDIAEGYSVSREKKESFPLTVTSAQKNPTAFYLCASSEWSSEEAFFGQGTRLTVV.

This rearrangement joins TRBV9 to TRBJ2-5; D perhaps matches TRBD2 (6 bases). V shed 0 bases and J shed 5 bases, with 14 bases lying between them. Germline V gene lookup returns CDR1 SGDLS and CDR2 YYNGEE. CDR3 size: 15 residues. The DNA of the CDR3 is TGTGCCAGCAGCGTAGCCACCGGGACTGCGGAGACCCAGTACTTC. Translation gives CASSVATGTAETQYF. The variable domain in full, completed from reference TRBV9 and TRBJ2-5, reads DSGVTQTPKHLITATGQRVTLRCSPRSGDLSVYWYQQSLDQGLQFLIQYYNGEERAKGNILERFSAQQFPDLHSELNLSSLELGDSALYFCASSVATGTAETQYFGPGTRLLVL.

This sequence joins TRBV7-3 and TRBJ2-5; D gene unclear. The CDR3 length is 15 residues. From germline, CDR1 is SGHTA and CDR2 FQGTGA. V was clipped by 4 bases and J by 4 bases, with 16 bases between them. For the CDR3, the DNA is TGTGCCAGCAGCTCCGGCTTGTTAGCTGGAGAGACCCAGTACTTC. It is translated as CASSSGLLAGETQYF.

This clone was counted a few times. V gene TRBV29-1 combines with J gene TRBJ2-5, with 11 bases lining up with TRBD2. The junction had 9 bases not matched to a gene; V was cut back by 7 bases and J by 5 bases. The germline gives CDR1 SQVTM, CDR2 ANQGSEA. The CDR3 covers 14 residues. CDR3 protein: CSARTSGYGETQYF. The CDR3 coding sequence is TGCAGCGCAAGGACTAGCGGGTATGGGGAGACCCAGTACTTC.

The V call is TRBV15, the J call TRBJ2-5; D is perhaps TRBD2 (5 bases). From germline, CDR1 is LNHNV and CDR2 YYDKDF (reference sequence). Trimming took 6 bases from V and 2 from J, leaving 7 bases between them. The CDR3 has 12 amino acids. The DNA for the CDR3 is TGTGCCACCAGTAGCGAGCAAGAGACCCAGTACTTC. Its protein is CATSSEQETQYF.

The V and J genes are TRBV10-3 and TRBJ2-7; TRBD1 matches 9 bases. CDR3 size: 16 residues. Germline V gives CDR1 ENHRY, CDR2 SYGVKD. Trimming took 0 bases from V and 1 from J; bases not matched to a gene: 4. DNA of the CDR3: TGTGCCATCAGTGAGTCGATTGGGACAGGGTCCTACGAGCAGTACTTC. Translation: CAISESIGTGSYEQYF.

This clone was counted only a few times. This chain connects TRBV7-9 to TRBJ1-1; no clear D. The V gene lost 7 bases and the J gene lost 5 bases, with 14 bases spanning the gap. The V gene's germline CDR1 is SEHNR and CDR2 FQNEAQ (reference sequence). CDR3 length: 13 amino acids. The DNA for the CDR3 is TGTGCCAGCACTCTGGTTGGTAGTACTGAAGCTTTCTTT. Its translation: CASTLVGSTEAFF.

The J gene is TRBJ2-3, the V gene TRBV5-1; 9 positions agree with TRBD2. The CDR3 totals 17 residues. Germline V CDR1 and CDR2: SGHRS, YFSETQ. J gave up 2 bases and V 7 bases, and 14 bases lay outside the gene matches. The CDR3 loop reads CASSTPVLAGTTDTQYF. The CDR3 bases are TGCGCCAGCTCAACCCCTGTCCTAGCGGGGACCACAGATACGCAGTATTTT.

The V gene is TRBV4-3, the J gene TRBJ1-5; D not certain. This CDR3 is 14 amino acids long. The ends were cut back, 0 bases at V and 0 bases at J, with 3 bases in the middle. From germline, CDR1 is LGHNA and CDR2 YSLEER. The CDR3 sequence: CASSQDDSNQPQHF. CDR3 in DNA: TGCGCCAGCAGCCAAGACGATAGCAATCAGCCCCAGCATTTT.

This chain joins TRBV27 and TRBJ1-1, with D unclear. V gave up 0 bases and J gave up 4 bases, with 9 bases separating them. Germline values: CDR1 MNHEY, CDR2 SMNVEV (reference sequence). This CDR3 contains 14 residues. CDR3 residues: CASSLSVGGTEAFF. The CDR3 coding sequence is TGTGCCAGCAGTTTATCGGTGGGAGGCACTGAAGCTTTCTTT.

CDR3 sequence: CASSPGQGVYYGYTF. CDR3 nucleotides: TGTGCCAGCAGCCCGGGACAGGGAGTGTACTATGGCTACACCTTC. The rearrangement uses TRBV27 and TRBJ1-2, with 9 bases matching TRBD1. Germline assignment: CDR1 MNHEY and CDR2 SMNVEV (reference sequence). The CDR3 has 15 amino acids. J gave up 3 bases and V 6 bases, and 8 bases lay outside the gene matches.

The chain recombines TRBV4-1 with TRBJ1-5, with D uncertain. This CDR3 comprises 14 residues. Trimming shortened V by 1 base and J by 5 bases, and 9 bases separated the two germline ends. Germline CDR1 is MGHRA and CDR2 is YSYEKL. CDR3 region: CASSQVTKDQPQHF. The CDR3 nucleotides are TGCGCCAGCAGCCAAGTGACAAAGGATCAGCCCCAGCATTTT.

The chain has TRBV5-1 and TRBJ1-1, with 7 positions matching TRBD1. J was trimmed by 6 bases and V by 3 bases; bases with no gene match: 2. The CDR3 is 12 amino acids. Germline V lookup: CDR1 SGHRS, CDR2 YFSETQ. The CDR3 DNA is TGCGCCAGCAGCTCCGGACAGGCTGAAGCTTTCTTT. Its protein product is CASSSGQAEAFF. Complete variable domain (other parts from reference TRBV5-1 and TRBJ1-1): KAGVTQTPRYLIKTRGQQVTLSCSPISGHRSVSWYQQTPGQGLQFLFEYFSETQRNKGNFPGRFSGRQFSNSRSEMNVSTLELGDSALYLCASSSGQAEAFFGQGTRLTVV.

The gene calls are TRBV19 and TRBJ1-5; no firm D call. Germline V gene sequence: CDR1 LNHDA, CDR2 SQIVND (reference sequence). CDR3 length equals 13 residues. The V gene lost 1 base and the J gene lost 4 bases, with 5 bases spanning the gap. The CDR3 sequence: CASSIGGNQPQHF. DNA for the CDR3: TGTGCCAGTAGTATAGGGGGTAATCAGCCCCAGCATTTT.

The chain couples TRBV4-1 to TRBJ2-1; the match to TRBD2 covers 7 bases. The CDR3 contains 14 residues. Germline CDR1 and CDR2: MGHRA and YSYEKL. The J segment lost 8 bases and the V segment lost 5 bases, leaving 9 bases of the junction unmatched. This chain's CDR3 is CASSSPGLRDEQFF. Written as DNA, the CDR3 is TGCGCCAGCAGCTCACCGGGACTACGAGATGAGCAGTTCTTC.

The CDR3 coding sequence is TGCGCCAGCAGCCATCTTTTGGGGATGAACACTGAAGCTTTCTTT. It translates to CASSHLLGMNTEAFF. The chain recombines TRBV4-1 with TRBJ1-1; D ambiguous. The CDR3 extends over 15 amino acids. The V end was cut by 3 bases, the J end by 0 bases, with 11 bases between. Germline V gene data show CDR1 as MGHRA and CDR2 as YSYEKL.

The J gene is TRBJ2-7, the V gene TRBV5-6; 10 positions agree with TRBD2. Germline V gene sequence: CDR1 SGHDT, CDR2 YYEEEE. With 1 base clipped from V and 7 bases from J, the junction kept 11 bases outside the gene matches. There are 16 residues in the CDR3. This CDR3 reads CASSLWDLAGVEEQYF. The CDR3 DNA reads as TGTGCCAGCAGCTTGTGGGATCTAGCGGGAGTGGAAGAGCAGTACTTC.

The J gene is TRBJ2-3, the V gene TRBV15; D uncertain. Germline V lookup: CDR1 LNHNV, CDR2 YYDKDF (reference sequence). The V gene lost 4 bases and the J gene lost 4 bases, with 15 bases spanning the gap. The CDR3 contains 15 residues. CDR3 loop: CATSIALEVADTQYF. The CDR3 DNA follows: TGTGCCACCAGCATAGCCCTAGAAGTCGCAGATACGCAGTATTTT.